This record looks at one T cell receptor (beta chain) sequence and its context. The antigen remains unidentified. This sample was taken from a study of cytomegalovirus exposure and HLA in healthy donors. It was with 60 Vbeta and 13 Jbeta primers that the PCR ran. The data were produced by immunoSEQ multiplex PCR, yet TCRdb's version contains in-frame clones alone and is incomplete. The sample yields more than 100,000 clones, around three quarters seen once. Trimming took off 0 bases at V and 7 bases at J, with 15 bases between the two ends. The germline gives CDR1 LGHNA, CDR2 YSLEER. This CDR3 region has 15 residues. Study-level points and caveats: In a later analysis, productive TCRs from donors in an Asian-associated ancestry cluster reportedly carried fewer N-insertions than the cohort mean.

This clonotype was sampled from a woman aged 18-35 years in good health and CMV-seropositive. The V and J genes are TRBV4-3 and TRBJ1-2; TRBD1 is a possible D gene (6 bases). The sequenced sample consisted of PBMCs. In DNA form, the CDR3 reads TGCGCCAGCAGCCAAGATTTTACAGGGAACAGTGGCTACACCTTC. It encodes CASSQDFTGNSGYTF.